Sequencing of this T cell receptor beta chain was carried out in a study of shared clonotypes between healthy human individuals. Looked up from germline, CDR1 is SGHAT and CDR2 is FQNNGV. The CDR3 covers 15 residues. The V segment lost 5 bases and the J segment 12 bases; nucleotides outside the gene matches: 13. Naive CD8 cells comprised CD45RO-negative, CCR7-positively selected cells, excluding terminally differentiated effector memory CD45RA+ cells. Method: immunoSEQ multiplex PCR; TCRdb's copy keeps in-frame clones and lacks some. The sample lists around 2.1 million clones, roughly 91% occurring once.

The clonotype originates from a man between 18 and 29 years old in good health. Some clones in this sample may be carry-over from other donors' samples. The sequenced sample was naive CD8+ T cells from PBMCs. This rearrangement joins TRBV11-2 to TRBJ1-4; 9 bases align to TRBD1. CDR3 loop: CASSNIQGANIELFF. CDR3 nucleotide sequence: TGTGCCAGCAGCAATATACAGGGGGCGAATATAGAACTGTTTTTT.